A selection of T cell receptor beta chains follows, all from one sample in a study of OX40 agonist ivuxolimab in advanced cancers. Only in-frame clones appear in the TCRdb table, and some are missing; sequencing was by immunoSEQ multiplex PCR. The sample gives some 64,000 clones, 90% to 95% of which show up once; around 19% is in the top ten. The sample in question was CD4+ or CD8+ T cells sorted from blood, obtained in a trial of the OX40 agonist ivuxolimab. The source is an adult with an advanced solid tumor such as melanoma, head and neck, liver or kidney cancer. CDR3s include the opening cysteine and the closing phenylalanine or tryptophan. The D gene is left open where the match is weak. Where a row states a size, it is once, few, many or the class of an expanded clone; other rows omit it.

J,size,D,V,DNA,CDR3
TRBJ2-1,NA,NA,TRBV15,TGTGCCACCAGCAGAGCAGTGGTCAATGAGCAGTTCTTC,CATSRAVVNEQFF
TRBJ2-2,NA,NA,TRBV5-6,TGTGCCAGCAGCTTAAGGCAGCTTCTCACCGGGGAGCTGTTTTTT,CASSLRQLLTGELFF
TRBJ1-5,few,NA,TRBV5-8,TGTGCCAGCAGCTTGTCAGGATTTCAGCCCCAGCATTTT,CASSLSGFQPQHF
TRBJ2-1,once,TRBD2,TRBV11-2,TGTGCCAGCAGCTTAGAAGGGACTAGCGGGGGGGCGAATGAGCAGTTCTTC,CASSLEGTSGGANEQFF
TRBJ2-2,NA,NA,TRBV5-4,TGTGCCAGCAGCTTAGTCGCAGGGGTGGCCGGGGAGCTGTTTTTT,CASSLVAGVAGELFF
TRBJ2-1,NA,NA,TRBV10-2,TGCGCCAGCCTCAACCCTAGCTCCACCTACAATGAGCAGTTCTTC,CASLNPSSTYNEQFF
TRBJ1-1,NA,TRBD1,TRBV6-4,TGTGCCAGCAAGGGGGCCGCGTATCAGGGCACTGAAGCTTTCTTT,CASKGAAYQGTEAFF
TRBJ2-1,NA,TRBD2,TRBV10-3,TGTGCCATCAAATTCGCAACTAGCGGGGCAGAAACACAGTTCTTC,CAIKFATSGAETQFF
TRBJ2-7,NA,NA,TRBV6-1,TGTGCCAGCAGTGAAGAATCCCCTCTAGCGTACTACTACGAGCAGTACTTC,CASSEESPLAYYYEQYF
TRBJ2-3,NA,NA,TRBV27,TGTGCCAGCAGTTTATCCCCAATCCCGGTCACAGATACGCAGTATTTT,CASSLSPIPVTDTQYF
TRBJ1-1,NA,NA,TRBV7-9,TGTGCCAGCAGCTTAAGTGACACTGAAGCTTTCTTT,CASSLSDTEAFF
TRBJ2-1,NA,NA,TRBV18,TGTGCCAGCTCACCACTGGCAGGGGACAATGAGCAGTTCTTC,CASSPLAGDNEQFF
TRBJ2-7,NA,NA,TRBV6-1,TGTGCCAGCAGTGAGCGAACCTACGAGCAGTACTTC,CASSERTYEQYF
TRBJ2-7,NA,TRBD2,TRBV5-1,TGCGCCAGCAGCTTCGGGGGGGCGCCCTACGAGCAGTACTTC,CASSFGGAPYEQYF
TRBJ2-7,NA,NA,TRBV5-8,TGTGCCAGCAGTTACGAGCAGTACTTC,CASSYEQYF
TRBJ1-2,NA,NA,TRBV11-2,TGTGCCAGCAGCTTAGGGCTAAATGGCTACACCTTC,CASSLGLNGYTF
TRBJ2-5,NA,TRBD2,TRBV28,TGTGCCAGCAGCAGCGGGATAGAACCAGACCAAGAGACCCAGTACTTC,CASSSGIEPDQETQYF
TRBJ2-5,NA,NA,TRBV27,TGTGCCAGCAGTTTGGGACTCGGCGAGACCCAGTACTTC,CASSLGLGETQYF
TRBJ2-3,NA,TRBD2,TRBV14,TGTGCCAGCAGCCAACGGGGGGGATGGGGCACAGATACGCAGTATTTT,CASSQRGGWGTDTQYF
TRBJ1-4,NA,NA,TRBV6-1,TGTGCCAGCAAAACCCGGGACGATGAAAAACTGTTTTTT,CASKTRDDEKLFF
TRBJ1-1,NA,NA,TRBV7-2,TGTGCCAGCAGCCTGGGGATTAGGCCGGACACTGAAGCTTTCTTT,CASSLGIRPDTEAFF
TRBJ1-2,NA,NA,TRBV2,TGTGCCAGCTCGAAGGGAGAGGGCTACACCTTC,CASSKGEGYTF
TRBJ2-1,once,TRBD1,TRBV10-1,TGCGCCAGCAGCGGAACAGGGGGGAACTACAATGAGCAGTTCTTC,CASSGTGGNYNEQFF
TRBJ2-7,once,NA,TRBV2,TGTGCCAGCAGTCGAAGCGGTTTGAGCTCCTACGAGCAATACTTC,CASSRSGLSSYEQYF
TRBJ2-7,once,NA,TRBV4-1,TGCGCCAGCAGCCACAGGGTGGACGAGCAGTACTTC,CASSHRVDEQYF
TRBJ1-1,NA,TRBD1,TRBV28,TGTGCCTGCCAGGGGGTGAACACTGAAGCTTTCTTT,CACQGVNTEAFF
TRBJ2-2,few,NA,TRBV15,TGTGCCACCAGCAGCATGAACGGGGAGCTGTTTTTT,CATSSMNGELFF
TRBJ2-7,NA,NA,TRBV7-8,TGTGCCAGCAGCTTGCCTCCCGGGACCGAGCCCCACGAGCAGTACTTC,CASSLPPGTEPHEQYF
TRBJ2-7,NA,TRBD1,TRBV27,TGTGCCAGCAGTTTATCCCCAGCGACAGGGAACGAGCAGTACTTC,CASSLSPATGNEQYF
TRBJ1-2,NA,TRBD1,TRBV6-1,TGTGCCAGCAGCCTTACCGGGACAGGCGCCTATGGCTACACCTTC,CASSLTGTGAYGYTF
TRBJ2-1,NA,NA,TRBV25-1,TGTGCCAGCAGTGAAATCGCCTATGAGCAGTTCTTC,CASSEIAYEQFF
TRBJ1-4,few,NA,TRBV6-6,TGTGCCAGCAGTTACTCCGGTGAAAAACTGTTTTTT,CASSYSGEKLFF
TRBJ2-3,NA,TRBD2,TRBV4-2,TGTGCCAGCAGCCAAGATTCAGCGGGGGTCACAGATACGCAGTATTTT,CASSQDSAGVTDTQYF
TRBJ2-2,NA,TRBD2,TRBV19,TGTGCCAGTAGTATAGGGGTGAGACTAGCGGGGGACCCGGTCGTGGAGCTGTTTTTT,CASSIGVRLAGDPVVELFF
TRBJ2-1,NA,TRBD2,TRBV28,TGTGCCAGCAGCCATGGGACTAGCGGGGGAAATGAGCAGTTCTTC,CASSHGTSGGNEQFF
TRBJ1-1,NA,NA,TRBV4-1,TGCGCCAGCAGCCCGAAGTTTAAAGGCAGGGGAGGCACTGAAGCTTTCTTT,CASSPKFKGRGGTEAFF
TRBJ2-1,NA,TRBD1,TRBV5-6,TGTGCCAGCAGTTGGGTGAGGGGGCCCAGCAATGAGCAGTTCTTC,CASSWVRGPSNEQFF